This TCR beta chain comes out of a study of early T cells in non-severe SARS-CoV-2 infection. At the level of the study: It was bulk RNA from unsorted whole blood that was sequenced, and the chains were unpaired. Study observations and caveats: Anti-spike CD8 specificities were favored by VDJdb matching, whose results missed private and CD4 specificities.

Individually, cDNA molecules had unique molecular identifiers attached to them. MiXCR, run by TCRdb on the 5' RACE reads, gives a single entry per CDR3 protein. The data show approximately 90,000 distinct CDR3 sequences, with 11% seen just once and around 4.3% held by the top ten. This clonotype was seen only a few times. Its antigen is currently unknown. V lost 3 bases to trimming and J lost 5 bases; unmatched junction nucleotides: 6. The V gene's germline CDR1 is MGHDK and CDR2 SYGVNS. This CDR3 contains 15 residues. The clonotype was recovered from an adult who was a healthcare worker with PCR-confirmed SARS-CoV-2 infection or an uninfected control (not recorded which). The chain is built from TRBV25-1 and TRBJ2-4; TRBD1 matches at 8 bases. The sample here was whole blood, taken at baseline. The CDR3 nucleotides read TGTGCCAGCAGTGATGGGCAGGGGGCCGAAAACATTCAGTACTTC. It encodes CASSDGQGAENIQYF. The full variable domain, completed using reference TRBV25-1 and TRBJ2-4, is EADIYQTPRYLVIGTGKKITLECSQTMGHDKMYWYQQDPGMELHLIHYSYGVNSTEKGDLSSESTVSRIRTEHFPLTLESARPSHTSQYLCASSDGQGAENIQYFGAGTRLSVL.